This entry lists 21 T cell receptor beta chains sequenced from one sample in a study of blood T cell repertoires in COVID-19. The table came from immunoSEQ multiplex PCR; TCRdb's copy has only in-frame clones and leaves some out. Of roughly 100,000 clones in the sample, 70% to 80% were seen once. The sequencing input was peripheral blood. Every receptor here comes from a human donor with acute or convalescent COVID-19. The donor label of this sample is uncertain.

The J gene is TRBJ2-1, the V gene TRBV11-2, with a weak D call TRBD2 (6 bases). The CDR3 length is 15 residues. The V end lost 4 bases, the J end lost 0 bases, and 10 bases lay between the germline ends. Looked up from germline, CDR1 is SGHAT and CDR2 is FQNNGV. The CDR3: CASSSLGGSYNEQFF. The CDR3 DNA reads as TGTGCCAGCAGCTCCCTGGGGGGCTCCTACAATGAGCAGTTCTTC.

This clone came up a few times. The chain uses TRBV19 and TRBJ2-3; 8 bases agree with TRBD1. V was pared by 4 bases and J by 1 base, with 7 bases of the junction left unmatched. Germline lookup yields CDR1 LNHDA and CDR2 SQIVND (reference sequence). The CDR3 totals 16 residues. The DNA for the CDR3 is TGTGCCAGTAGTACCGGGACAGGCTGGGGCACAGATACGCAGTATTTT. It specifies CASSTGTGWGTDTQYF.

The genes are TRBV14 and TRBJ2-5, with TRBD1 matching 7 bases. Germline CDR1 reads SGHDN; CDR2 reads FVKESK. The CDR3 runs to 14 residues. J was trimmed by 4 bases and V by 5 bases; bases with no gene match: 7. The CDR3 loop is CASSTGQVRETQYF. The CDR3 region has the DNA TGTGCCAGCAGCACTGGACAGGTTCGAGAGACCCAGTACTTC.

This rearrangement joins TRBV11-2 to TRBJ1-4; 10 positions match TRBD1. This CDR3 comprises 17 residues. Germline trimming cut 1 base from V and 3 bases from J; bases unmatched to any gene: 5. The germline V gene has CDR1 SGHAT and CDR2 FQNNGV. The CDR3 region has the DNA TGTGCCAGCAGCTTAGGGACAGGGGGTGCGGCTAATGAAAAACTGTTTTTT. Protein: CASSLGTGGAANEKLFF.

The rearrangement links TRBV7-6 to TRBJ1-2; 11 nucleotides line up with TRBD1. Germline values: CDR1 SGHVS, CDR2 FNYEAQ. The CDR3 is made up of 15 amino acids. Trimming cost V 0 bases and J 4 bases; bases outside gene matches: 1. CDR3 residues: CASSLAGQGVYGYTF. In DNA form, the CDR3 reads TGTGCCAGCAGCTTAGCGGGACAGGGGGTCTATGGCTACACCTTC.

The rearrangement links TRBV6-1 to TRBJ1-2; a weak D match, TRBD1 (6 bases). Per germline, CDR1 MNHNS and CDR2 SASEGT. Trimming took 3 bases from V and 8 from J, leaving 13 bases between them. The CDR3 spans 13 residues. The CDR3 spells CASSERGAWGYTF. CDR3 in DNA: TGTGCCAGCAGTGAGCGGGGGGCTTGGGGCTACACCTTC.

This chain joins TRBV7-6 and TRBJ2-7; 12 nucleotides match TRBD2. V trimming: 0 bases; J trimming: 2 bases; junction bases outside the gene matches: 5. Germline CDR1 and CDR2: SGHVS and FNYEAQ. The CDR3 runs to 17 residues. The CDR3 spells CASSLAGTSGSTYEQYF. In DNA, the CDR3 is TGTGCCAGCAGCTTAGCGGGGACTAGCGGGTCCACCTACGAGCAGTACTTC.

The chain couples TRBV2 to TRBJ2-1; the D gene is possibly TRBD1 (6 bases). CDR3 length: 11 residues. Germline V CDR1 and CDR2: SNHLY, FYNNEI. Trimming removed 2 bases at V and 10 bases at J, with 6 bases between. CDR3 loop: CASSERGEQFF. The CDR3, as DNA: TGTGCCAGCAGTGAAAGGGGGGAGCAGTTCTTC.

V is TRBV28 and J is TRBJ2-4, with 8 bases that match TRBD1. CDR3 length: 15 residues. The V segment lost 6 bases and the J segment 0 bases; nucleotides outside the gene matches: 4. Germline V gene data show CDR1 as MDHEN and CDR2 as SYDVKM. CDR3 region: CASRDRAVAKNIQYF. DNA for the CDR3: TGTGCCAGCAGGGACAGGGCTGTAGCCAAAAACATTCAGTACTTC.

The chain joins TRBV2 to TRBJ2-1; 7 nucleotides match TRBD1. The CDR3 totals 11 residues. V trimming: 6 bases; J trimming: 8 bases; junction bases outside the gene matches: 1. CDR1 is SNHLY, CDR2 FYNNEI, per germline. The CDR3 sequence is CASSTGDEQFF. CDR3 coding DNA: TGTGCCAGCAGCACAGGGGATGAGCAGTTCTTC.

CDR3 amino acids: CASSQEDPWQGRTGELFF. Written as DNA, the CDR3 is TGTGCCAGCAGCCAAGAGGATCCGTGGCAGGGTAGAACCGGGGAGCTGTTTTTT. The chain carries TRBV3-1 (or the pseudogene TRBV3-2) and TRBJ2-2, with D tentatively TRBD1 (5 bases). V lost 0 bases and J 5 bases, leaving 19 bases between the germline ends. Germline CDR1 is LGHDT and CDR2 is YNNKEL (reference sequence). This CDR3 has 18 residues.

This sequence joins TRBV14 and TRBJ1-4; 7 nucleotides align to TRBD1. The CDR3 loop spans 14 amino acids. From germline, CDR1 is SGHDN and CDR2 FVKESK. After removal of 1 base from V and 8 bases from J, the junction contained 4 bases not matched to a gene. The CDR3 reads CASSQGGTVEKLFF. For the CDR3, the DNA is TGTGCCAGCAGCCAAGGGGGGACAGTCGAAAAACTGTTTTTT.

V usage is TRBV5-1 and J usage is TRBJ2-2; TRBD1 might be the D (6 bases). Germline-derived CDR1 and CDR2 are SGHRS and YFSETQ. V gave up 2 bases and J gave up 0 bases, with 17 bases separating them. The CDR3 consists of 18 residues. For the CDR3, the DNA is TGCGCCAGCAGCTTTCGAACCTATAGACAGGCGAACACCGGGGAGCTGTTTTTT. This gives the protein CASSFRTYRQANTGELFF.

The chain links TRBV7-9 to TRBJ1-5, with TRBD1 identical over 7 bases. The CDR3 totals 18 residues. Germline CDR1 reads SEHNR; CDR2 reads FQNEAQ (reference sequence). The J segment lost 3 bases and the V segment lost 3 bases, leaving 14 bases of the junction unmatched. The CDR3 DNA reads TGTGCCAGCAGCTTCGGACAGGTAGACGTGTGGGACAATCAGCCCCAGCATTTT. Translating it yields CASSFGQVDVWDNQPQHF. The full variable domain, completed using reference TRBV7-9 and TRBJ1-5, is DTGVSQNPRHKITKRGQNVTFRCDPISEHNRLYWYRQTLGQGPEFLTYFQNEAQLEKSRLLSDRFSAERPKGSFSTLEIQRTEQGDSAMYLCASSFGQVDVWDNQPQHFGDGTRLSIL.

CDR3 coding DNA: TGTGCCAGCAGCCTGGACTCAGTCGGTGGCTACACCTTC. It codes for CASSLDSVGGYTF. The V and J genes are TRBV6-5 and TRBJ1-2; D not resolved. Trimming removed 6 bases from V and 7 bases from J, with 15 bases in between. Germline CDR1 MNHEY, CDR2 SVGAGI. This CDR3 region has 13 residues.

This clone was seen only a few times. This rearrangement joins TRBV2 to TRBJ1-2; maybe TRBD1 (6 bases). V dropped 4 bases and J dropped 3 bases, with 6 bases sitting between them. Germline values: CDR1 SNHLY, CDR2 FYNNEI. The CDR3 runs to 12 residues. CDR3: CASSGQDYGYTF. DNA of the CDR3: TGTGCCAGCAGTGGACAGGACTATGGCTACACCTTC.

V is TRBV27 and J is TRBJ1-5; D is unclear. CDR3 length: 15 amino acids. In germline, CDR1 is MNHEY, CDR2 SMNVEV (reference sequence). Trimming removed 6 bases at V and 0 bases at J, with 12 bases between. The CDR3 nucleotides are TGTGCCAGCAGATTCACAGTTAATAGCAATCAGCCCCAGCATTTT. It translates to CASRFTVNSNQPQHF.

V and J are TRBV7-8 and TRBJ1-4, with D perhaps matching TRBD1 (5 bases). The CDR3 runs 16 residues. CDR1 and CDR2 (germline): SGHVS, FQNEAQ. Trimming took off 5 bases at V and 0 bases at J, with 13 bases between the two ends. The DNA for the CDR3 is TGTGCCAGCAGCCCAGACAGAATGGCAACTAATGAAAAACTGTTTTTT. Encoded protein: CASSPDRMATNEKLFF.

The V gene is TRBV7-9, the J gene TRBJ2-4; a weak D match, TRBD1 (5 bases). The V end lost 5 bases, the J end lost 0 bases, and 8 bases lay between the germline ends. CDR1 is SEHNR and CDR2 is FQNEAQ in the germline V gene (reference sequence). The CDR3 has 14 residues. CDR3 region: CASSPGLAKNIQYF. In DNA form, the CDR3 reads TGTGCCAGCAGCCCAGGGCTAGCCAAAAACATTCAGTACTTC.

The V call is TRBV7-8, the J call TRBJ1-1; D not resolved. There are 13 residues in the CDR3. Per the germline V gene, CDR1 is SGHVS and CDR2 is FQNEAQ. Trimming took 5 bases from V and 1 from J, leaving 8 bases between them. CDR3 DNA: TGTGCCAGCAGCGTACGGGGGAACACTGAAGCTTTCTTT. Its translation is CASSVRGNTEAFF.

With regard to this clone: In the same sample, other DNA sequences code for this CDR3. J is TRBJ1-1 and V is TRBV27; 8 nucleotides line up with TRBD1. The CDR3 is made up of 15 amino acids. The V and J ends lost 5 bases and 2 bases, in that order; junction bases with no gene match: 7. Germline assignment: CDR1 MNHEY and CDR2 SMNVEV (reference sequence). Here the CDR3 reads CASSAPGQANTEAFF. CDR3 coding DNA: TGTGCCAGCAGTGCCCCGGGACAGGCTAACACTGAAGCTTTCTTT.